These 10 T cell receptor beta chains were all obtained from the same sample, sequenced in a study of blood T cell repertoires in COVID-19. Profiled with immunoSEQ multiplex PCR; TCRdb holds only in-frame clones, not every one. Among approximately 150,000 clones listed, approximately 84% were seen once. The sequencing sample was made of peripheral blood. All receptors derive from a woman aged 80 or over with COVID-19, enrolled during active disease.

The chain joins TRBV6-6 to TRBJ1-6; no clear D gene. The CDR3 length is 13 residues. CDR1 and CDR2 from the germline V gene are MNHNY and SVGAGI (reference sequence). Trimming took off 2 bases at V and 11 bases at J, with 10 bases between the two ends. CDR3 protein: CASSYISEAPLHF. In DNA, the CDR3 is TGTGCCAGCAGTTACATAAGCGAAGCACCCCTCCACTTT.

The chain recombines TRBV27 with TRBJ2-5; 9 bases are a match to TRBD1. The germline V gene encodes CDR1 MNHEY and CDR2 SMNVEV (reference sequence). Germline trimming cut 6 bases from V and 3 bases from J; bases unmatched to any gene: 14. The CDR3 sequence is 17 residues long. This chain's CDR3 is CASSRRALWTGEETQYF. For the CDR3, the DNA is TGTGCCAGCAGCCGCCGGGCCCTGTGGACAGGGGAAGAGACCCAGTACTTC.

The V and J genes are TRBV7-3 and TRBJ2-1, with 9 bases aligning to TRBD1. This CDR3 comprises 13 residues. The germline CDR1 and CDR2 sequences are SGHTA and FQGTGA. J gave up 7 bases and V 5 bases, and 3 bases lay outside the gene matches. CDR3 region: CASSRDRANEQFF. Written as DNA, the CDR3 is TGTGCCAGCAGCCGGGACAGGGCAAATGAGCAGTTCTTC.

V gene TRBV7-2 combines with J gene TRBJ1-2; D gene uncertain. The CDR3 sequence is 14 residues long. Germline CDR1 and CDR2: SGHTA and FQGNSA. Trimming removed 1 base at V and 5 bases at J, with 11 bases between. CDR3 region: CASSLGGIGYGYTF. The CDR3 DNA sequence: TGTGCCAGCAGCTTAGGAGGGATTGGGTATGGCTACACCTTC. Looking up the rest from reference TRBV7-2 and TRBJ1-2 gives the full variable domain: GAGVSQSPSNKVTEKGKDVELRCDPISGHTALYWYRQSLGQGLEFLIYFQGNSAPDKSGLPSDRFSAERTGGSVSTLTIQRTQQEDSAVYLCASSLGGIGYGYTFGSGTRLTVV.

This chain links TRBV27 with TRBJ2-3, with no clear D. The CDR3 has 12 residues. Trimming pared 4 bases from V and 6 bases from J, leaving 8 bases between. CDR1 and CDR2 from the germline V gene are MNHEY and SMNVEV (reference sequence). This CDR3 reads CASSSGWDTQYF. In nucleotides, the CDR3 is TGTGCCAGCAGTTCCGGTTGGGATACGCAGTATTTT.

This clone has more than one count but fewer than ten. The genes are TRBV28 and TRBJ1-5; D ambiguous. Trimming removed 10 bases from V and 6 bases from J, with 13 bases in between. The CDR3 runs to 12 residues. Germline V gene lookup returns CDR1 MDHEN and CDR2 SYDVKM. CDR3 protein: CATSSGGQPQHF. CDR3 bases: TGTGCCACCTCGTCGGGAGGTCAGCCCCAGCATTTT.

The V call is TRBV6-1, the J call TRBJ2-4; the D is unclear. Germline V gene data show CDR1 as MNHNS and CDR2 as SASEGT. Between the trimmed V and J ends, which lost 3 bases and 4 bases, there was a span of 13 bases. The CDR3 length is 15 residues. The CDR3 loop reads CASSDPAALKNIQYF. The CDR3 bases are TGTGCCAGCAGTGATCCCGCCGCACTGAAAAACATTCAGTACTTC.

The V call is TRBV7-9, the J call TRBJ2-7; D is undetermined. V was clipped by 2 bases and J by 5 bases, with 7 bases between them. This CDR3 is 12 amino acids long. Germline CDR1 is SEHNR and CDR2 is FQNEAQ (reference sequence). The CDR3 bases are TGTGCCAGCAGCTTACTGAGTAACGAGCAGTACTTC. Its protein product is CASSLLSNEQYF. The variable domain in full, completed from reference TRBV7-9 and TRBJ2-7, reads DTGVSQNPRHKITKRGQNVTFRCDPISEHNRLYWYRQTLGQGPEFLTYFQNEAQLEKSRLLSDRFSAERPKGSFSTLEIQRTEQGDSAMYLCASSLLSNEQYFGPGTRLTVT.

V and J are TRBV9 and TRBJ2-5; D is uncertain. Germline CDR1 is SGDLS and CDR2 is YYNGEE. The CDR3 consists of 12 residues. The V end was cut by 5 bases, the J end by 2 bases, with 7 bases between. DNA for the CDR3: TGTGCCAGCAGTCGAGGTCAAGAGACCCAGTACTTC. Its translation is CASSRGQETQYF.

The chain uses TRBV6-2 or TRBV6-3 and TRBJ2-7; D not certain. Germline loops: CDR1 MNHEY, CDR2 SVGEGT. Trimming took 0 bases from V and 2 from J, leaving 11 bases between them. The CDR3 extends over 15 amino acids. This chain's CDR3 is CASSYSIPRTYEQYF. As DNA, the CDR3 is TGTGCCAGCAGTTACTCCATCCCCAGGACCTACGAGCAGTACTTC.